A selection of T cell receptor beta chains follows, all from one sample in a study of control samples from healthy donors and cancer patients. Assay: immunoSEQ multiplex PCR; the TCRdb copy retains only in-frame clones and omits some. Seen here are 78,000 or so clones, around nine tenths observed once, and the top ten hold around 6%. The sample consisted of blood. The receptors were sampled from a woman in her forties or fifties in good health. Each CDR3 is given without its conserved first and last residue. Each record gives: J gene, clone size, CDR3 length, V gene, CDR3 protein. Clone size, where shown, is once, few, many, or a class for clones that have expanded.

j_call: TRBJ1-2; clone_size: .; cdr3_length: 11; v_call: TRBV11-3; cdr3_aa: ASSTRTGEGYT
j_call: TRBJ2-7; clone_size: .; cdr3_length: 12; v_call: TRBV28; cdr3_aa: ASSSPTGAYEQY
j_call: TRBJ2-4; clone_size: once; cdr3_length: 13; v_call: TRBV7-9; cdr3_aa: ASSLAALAKNIQY
j_call: TRBJ1-6; clone_size: .; cdr3_length: 8; v_call: TRBV2; cdr3_aa: ASGGSPLH
j_call: TRBJ2-3; clone_size: .; cdr3_length: 13; v_call: TRBV4-1; cdr3_aa: ASSPERGRSDTQY
j_call: TRBJ1-1; clone_size: .; cdr3_length: 13; v_call: TRBV10-1; cdr3_aa: ASSRQGINPTEAF
j_call: TRBJ1-1; clone_size: .; cdr3_length: 11; v_call: TRBV3-1/TRBV3-2; cdr3_aa: ASSQFENTEAF
j_call: TRBJ1-2; clone_size: .; cdr3_length: 13; v_call: TRBV7-2; cdr3_aa: ASSPLGGKSYGYT
j_call: TRBJ2-7; clone_size: .; cdr3_length: 10; v_call: TRBV7-9; cdr3_aa: ASSLDFYEQY
j_call: TRBJ1-1; clone_size: .; cdr3_length: 13; v_call: TRBV9; cdr3_aa: ASSVFKGGNTEAF
j_call: TRBJ2-1; clone_size: .; cdr3_length: 14; v_call: TRBV5-1; cdr3_aa: ASREGSMGIYNEQF
j_call: TRBJ2-2; clone_size: .; cdr3_length: 10; v_call: TRBV19; cdr3_aa: ASRDGTGELF
j_call: TRBJ2-1; clone_size: .; cdr3_length: 14; v_call: TRBV5-5; cdr3_aa: ASSLEGDPQGGEQF
j_call: TRBJ2-2; clone_size: .; cdr3_length: 14; v_call: TRBV7-9; cdr3_aa: ASSPLKGPSTGELF
j_call: TRBJ2-7; clone_size: .; cdr3_length: 13; v_call: TRBV5-1; cdr3_aa: ASSLTGTDFYEQY
j_call: TRBJ2-7; clone_size: .; cdr3_length: 12; v_call: TRBV20-1; cdr3_aa: SASRGGWTYEQY
j_call: TRBJ2-7; clone_size: medium-sized; cdr3_length: 12; v_call: TRBV2; cdr3_aa: ASSEAVSSYEQY
j_call: TRBJ1-3; clone_size: .; cdr3_length: 13; v_call: TRBV28; cdr3_aa: ASSADRVSGNTIY
j_call: TRBJ2-7; clone_size: .; cdr3_length: 10; v_call: TRBV2; cdr3_aa: ASSVTQIEQY
j_call: TRBJ2-7; clone_size: .; cdr3_length: 11; v_call: TRBV6-5; cdr3_aa: ASITSGVREQY
j_call: TRBJ2-4; clone_size: few; cdr3_length: 13; v_call: TRBV4-1; cdr3_aa: ASSQDFRTGGIQY
j_call: TRBJ2-7; clone_size: .; cdr3_length: 10; v_call: TRBV5-4; cdr3_aa: ASSLGTGEQY
j_call: TRBJ1-1; clone_size: .; cdr3_length: 12; v_call: TRBV5-1; cdr3_aa: ASSLRFLNTEAF
j_call: TRBJ2-7; clone_size: .; cdr3_length: 12; v_call: TRBV5-8; cdr3_aa: ASRRLVGGHEQY
j_call: TRBJ1-2; clone_size: .; cdr3_length: 13; v_call: TRBV18; cdr3_aa: ASSPNTGQGASYT
j_call: TRBJ2-1; clone_size: .; cdr3_length: 13; v_call: TRBV10-3; cdr3_aa: AISHSSGDGNEQF
j_call: TRBJ1-2; clone_size: .; cdr3_length: 12; v_call: TRBV4-1; cdr3_aa: ASSQDGAYYGYT
j_call: TRBJ1-2; clone_size: .; cdr3_length: 10; v_call: TRBV7-2; cdr3_aa: ASSFGNYGYT
j_call: TRBJ2-1; clone_size: once; cdr3_length: 15; v_call: TRBV7-8; cdr3_aa: ASSRRGDLFTYNEQF
j_call: TRBJ1-4; clone_size: once; cdr3_length: 12; v_call: TRBV6-5; cdr3_aa: ASSLSQGNEKLF
j_call: TRBJ2-4; clone_size: .; cdr3_length: 10; v_call: TRBV4-1; cdr3_aa: ASSQDTSIQY
j_call: TRBJ1-1; clone_size: .; cdr3_length: 12; v_call: TRBV6-6; cdr3_aa: ASSYGSMNTEAF
j_call: TRBJ1-1; clone_size: .; cdr3_length: 11; v_call: TRBV29-1; cdr3_aa: SVSGTPNTEAF
j_call: TRBJ1-1; clone_size: .; cdr3_length: 12; v_call: TRBV30; cdr3_aa: AWSRRGLNTEAF
j_call: TRBJ1-5; clone_size: few; cdr3_length: 11; v_call: TRBV6-6; cdr3_aa: ASTPGSNQPQH
j_call: TRBJ2-2; clone_size: .; cdr3_length: 12; v_call: TRBV5-6; cdr3_aa: ASSGERGTGELF
j_call: TRBJ2-6; clone_size: .; cdr3_length: 15; v_call: TRBV5-1; cdr3_aa: ASSLAGGHSGANVLT
j_call: TRBJ2-3; clone_size: .; cdr3_length: 14; v_call: TRBV2; cdr3_aa: ASKPGLAGGGDTQY
j_call: TRBJ2-4; clone_size: few; cdr3_length: 12; v_call: TRBV10-3; cdr3_aa: AIGSGEAKNIQY
j_call: TRBJ1-1; clone_size: .; cdr3_length: 11; v_call: TRBV10-3; cdr3_aa: AISGEQNTEAF
j_call: TRBJ1-3; clone_size: .; cdr3_length: 17; v_call: TRBV6-2/TRBV6-3; cdr3_aa: ASSPRDNGIPSSGNTIY
j_call: TRBJ2-7; clone_size: .; cdr3_length: 12; v_call: TRBV5-1; cdr3_aa: ASSIRTGEGEQY
j_call: TRBJ2-3; clone_size: .; cdr3_length: 15; v_call: TRBV11-2; cdr3_aa: ASSRGGGVPSADTQY
j_call: TRBJ1-1; clone_size: .; cdr3_length: 13; v_call: TRBV7-9; cdr3_aa: ASSLGRIISTEAF
j_call: TRBJ2-1; clone_size: .; cdr3_length: 12; v_call: TRBV6-4; cdr3_aa: ASSGDSSYNEQF
j_call: TRBJ2-7; clone_size: .; cdr3_length: 13; v_call: TRBV5-4; cdr3_aa: ASSLEAAGVYEQY
j_call: TRBJ2-7; clone_size: .; cdr3_length: 11; v_call: TRBV11-3; cdr3_aa: ASSFDRDHEQY
j_call: TRBJ2-5; clone_size: .; cdr3_length: 10; v_call: TRBV2; cdr3_aa: ASRQYQETQY
j_call: TRBJ2-1; clone_size: .; cdr3_length: 15; v_call: TRBV5-1; cdr3_aa: ASSLGLAGDAVYEQF
j_call: TRBJ1-1; clone_size: .; cdr3_length: 13; v_call: TRBV5-4; cdr3_aa: ASSLASRLNTEAF
j_call: TRBJ2-1; clone_size: once; cdr3_length: 16; v_call: TRBV10-2; cdr3_aa: ASSMGLAGGSSYNEQF
j_call: TRBJ2-2; clone_size: .; cdr3_length: 13; v_call: TRBV9; cdr3_aa: ASSHTGPGTGELF